These 27 T cell receptor beta chains were sequenced from one sample in a study of blood T cells in healthy people across ages. For the second PCR, which ran for roughly 7 to 11 cycles, a sample-barcoded 5' primer and a J-beta primer mix were used. MiXCR, applied by TCRdb to the 5' RACE reads, yields one record per CDR3 protein. Of 780,000 or so distinct CDR3 sequences detected, around 50% appear once; the ten largest clones hold approximately 24%. Input material: blood. Every receptor here comes from a man in his forties in good health.

The CDR3 spells CASSQGPEDGYTF. The DNA for the CDR3 is TGTGCCAGCAGCCAGGGACCTGAGGATGGCTACACCTTC. This chain links TRBV4-2 with TRBJ1-2; possibly TRBD1 for D (5 bases). The V end lost 3 bases, the J end lost 6 bases, and 11 bases lay between the germline ends. Germline CDR1 is LGHNA and CDR2 is YNFKEQ. The CDR3 extends over 13 amino acids.

The chain employs TRBV12-3 or TRBV12-4 and TRBJ2-3, with a possible D match to TRBD2 (5 bases). The CDR3 has 13 amino acids. The ends were cut back, 10 bases at V and 1 base at J, with 12 bases in the middle. DNA of the CDR3: TGTGCCACCTCAGAGGGAGGCACAGATACGCAGTATTTT. Its translation: CATSEGGTDTQYF.

The J gene is TRBJ2-7, the V gene TRBV27; D might be TRBD1 or TRBD2, each matching 5 bases. Per germline, CDR1 MNHEY and CDR2 SMNVEV (reference sequence). This CDR3 is built from 13 residues. The V and J ends lost 3 bases and 5 bases respectively, with 11 bases between them. CDR3 residues: CASSLGPGDEQYF. The CDR3 nucleotides are TGTGCCAGCAGTTTGGGACCCGGGGACGAGCAGTACTTC.

V is TRBV18 and J is TRBJ1-5; the match to TRBD1 covers 8 bases. Germline V gene data show CDR1 as KGHSH and CDR2 as LQKENI. The CDR3 is 16 amino acids. V shed 3 bases, J shed 6 bases, and the junction held 10 bases outside the gene matches. Here the CDR3 DNA reads TGTGCCAGCTCACCTTTTGACAGGGGAAGGGGTCAGCCCCAGCATTTT. Translation gives CASSPFDRGRGQPQHF.

The V and J genes are TRBV20-1 and TRBJ2-2; D is ambiguous. This CDR3 comprises 13 residues. Per the germline V gene, CDR1 is DFQATT and CDR2 is SNEGSKA (reference sequence). V dropped 3 bases and J dropped 0 bases, with 5 bases sitting between them. The CDR3 region is CSASVSNTGELFF. Here the CDR3 DNA reads TGCAGTGCTAGCGTATCGAACACCGGGGAGCTGTTTTTT.

This chain joins TRBV6-2 or TRBV6-3 and TRBJ2-5; the D is unclear. CDR1 and CDR2 (germline): MNHEY, SVGEGT. The CDR3 has 11 residues. The ends were cut back, 7 bases at V and 4 bases at J, with 7 bases in the middle. This CDR3 is CASTNSETQYF. The CDR3 DNA reads as TGTGCCAGCACCAACTCAGAGACCCAGTACTTC.

The chain has TRBV20-1 and TRBJ1-2; 7 bases line up with TRBD1. This CDR3 contains 13 residues. Germline V gives CDR1 DFQATT, CDR2 SNEGSKA (reference sequence). V lost 2 bases to trimming and J lost 13 bases; unmatched junction nucleotides: 13. CDR3 region: CSARSLRQGSFTF. CDR3 sequence (DNA): TGCAGTGCTAGATCCTTAAGACAGGGTTCCTTCACCTTC.

This clonotype was observed a few times. The J gene is TRBJ1-4, the V gene TRBV12-3 or TRBV12-4; possibly TRBD1 for D (5 bases). Trimming took 5 bases from V and 10 from J, leaving 8 bases between them. This CDR3 has 11 amino acids. CDR3 residues: CASSRQGKLFF. CDR3 nucleotides: TGTGCCAGCAGTCGCCAGGGAAAACTGTTTTTT.

V usage is TRBV7-9 and J usage is TRBJ2-5; TRBD1 matches at 9 bases. The better agreement between TRBJ2-7 and the DNA end casts doubt on the J call. CDR3 size: 17 residues. The germline gives CDR1 SEHNR, CDR2 FQNEAQ (reference sequence). Here the CDR3 reads CASSLENTGTGYHEQYF. Written as DNA, the CDR3 is TGTGCCAGCAGCTTAGAAAATACCGGGACAGGGTACCACGAGCAGTACTTC.

The chain links TRBV9 to TRBJ2-7, with 8 bases lining up with TRBD1. The CDR3 runs 16 residues. V trimming: 4 bases; J trimming: 7 bases; junction bases outside the gene matches: 16. Germline values: CDR1 SGDLS, CDR2 YYNGEE. The CDR3: CASSFRQGTRHNEQYF. The CDR3 bases are TGTGCCAGCAGCTTTAGACAGGGGACTCGGCACAATGAGCAGTACTTC.

This clonotype occurred a few times. The chain carries TRBV4-1 and TRBJ2-1; D remains unclear. This CDR3 region has 14 residues. V shed 1 base and J shed 9 bases, with 13 bases lying between them. Per the germline V gene, CDR1 is MGHRA and CDR2 is YSYEKL. In DNA form, the CDR3 reads TGCGCCAGCAGCCAAGGAAACAGAATGGGTGAGCAGTTCTTC. Its protein is CASSQGNRMGEQFF.

About this clonotype itself: A read error may produce the germline difference seen at one junction end. The V gene is TRBV5-1, the J gene TRBJ2-1; 7 bases fit TRBD1. The CDR3 loop spans 15 amino acids. Germline V lookup: CDR1 SGHRS, CDR2 YFSETQ. This chain's CDR3 is CASSSRDSYYDEQFF. The CDR3 region has the DNA TGCGCCAGCAGCTCCCGGGACAGCTACTACGATGAGCAGTTCTTC.

The V gene is TRBV3-1, the J gene TRBJ2-5; no reliable D call. The CDR3 sequence is 14 residues long. Germline CDR1 is LGHDT and CDR2 is YNNKEL (reference sequence). The germline V and J ends were trimmed by 3 bases and 7 bases, with 15 bases remaining between them. The CDR3 spells CASSHLSIDGTQYF. CDR3 in DNA: TGTGCCAGCAGCCATTTATCGATCGATGGGACCCAGTACTTC.

The genes are TRBV20-1 and TRBJ2-2, with a tentative D call TRBD1 (6 bases). CDR1 and CDR2 from the germline V gene are DFQATT and SNEGSKA (reference sequence). V lost 1 base, J lost 1 base, and 7 bases lay in between. The CDR3 has 14 amino acids. CDR3 amino acids: CSARVTGNTGELFF. CDR3 DNA: TGCAGTGCTAGAGTGACAGGGAACACCGGGGAGCTGTTTTTT.

This clonotype was seen a few times. The genes are TRBV12-3 or TRBV12-4 and TRBJ2-1; 11 bases align to TRBD2. V was clipped by 6 bases and J by 8 bases; unmatched bases: 12. This CDR3 contains 16 residues. CDR3 loop: CASRLSGRALRDEQFF. The CDR3 bases are TGTGCCAGCAGACTTAGCGGGAGGGCCTTGAGGGATGAGCAGTTCTTC.

The chain recombines TRBV4-3 with TRBJ2-1; 8 bases agree with TRBD2. This CDR3 is built from 17 residues. The germline gives CDR1 LGHNA, CDR2 YSLEER. With 1 base clipped from V and 8 bases from J, the junction kept 13 bases outside the gene matches. In DNA form, the CDR3 reads TGCGCCAGCAGCCAAGCTTCGATGGCGGGGGGTGTATATGAGCAGTTCTTC. The encoded protein is CASSQASMAGGVYEQFF.

The rearrangement uses TRBV28 and TRBJ1-2, with D perhaps TRBD1 (5 bases). There are 13 residues in the CDR3. Per the germline V gene, CDR1 is MDHEN and CDR2 is SYDVKM. V shed 11 bases and J shed 2 bases, with 15 bases lying between them. This chain's CDR3 is CAVPGFLNYGYTF. CDR3 DNA sequence: TGTGCCGTTCCAGGGTTCTTGAACTATGGCTACACCTTC.

The rearrangement joins TRBV7-9 to TRBJ2-3; 10 bases fit TRBD2. The V and J ends lost 8 bases and 2 bases, in that order; junction bases with no gene match: 7. CDR1 is SEHNR, CDR2 FQNEAQ, per germline (reference sequence). This CDR3 has 15 amino acids. The chain's CDR3 is CASEQTSGYTDTQYF. The CDR3 region has the DNA TGTGCCAGCGAACAGACTAGCGGGTACACAGATACGCAGTATTTT. The full variable domain, completed using reference TRBV7-9 and TRBJ2-3, is DTGVSQNPRHKITKRGQNVTFRCDPISEHNRLYWYRQTLGQGPEFLTYFQNEAQLEKSRLLSDRFSAERPKGSFSTLEIQRTEQGDSAMYLCASEQTSGYTDTQYFGPGTRLTVL.

The chain carries TRBV7-3 and TRBJ2-7; 8 bases match TRBD1. This CDR3 comprises 14 residues. Germline V CDR1 and CDR2: SGHTA, FQGTGA. The trim removed 5 bases at V and 3 bases at J, leaving 6 bases unmatched. The CDR3, as DNA: TGTGCCAGCAGCGCCCGGGGACAGGACTACGAGCAGTACTTC. It translates to CASSARGQDYEQYF.

The gene calls are TRBV29-1 and TRBJ2-4; possible D gene TRBD1, 6 bases. The CDR3 is made up of 15 amino acids. Trimming cost V 6 bases and J 1 base, with 16 bases left between them. Germline loops: CDR1 SQVTM, CDR2 ANQGSEA. CDR3 region: CSVLRGNAAKNIQYF. In DNA form, the CDR3 reads TGCAGCGTCCTAAGGGGGAATGCGGCCAAAAACATTCAGTACTTC.

This clonotype was recorded a few times. The chain uses TRBV7-2 and TRBJ2-3, with 8 bases aligning to TRBD2. The CDR3 totals 18 residues. The germline V gene has CDR1 SGHTA and CDR2 FQGNSA. Trimming took 0 bases from V and 1 from J; bases not matched to a gene: 9. The CDR3 spells CASSLALGAGGGTDTQYF. The DNA of the CDR3 is TGTGCCAGCAGCTTAGCCTTGGGGGCGGGGGGAGGCACAGATACGCAGTATTTT.

The chain joins TRBV12-5 to TRBJ2-3; D unclear. CDR3 size: 17 residues. Trimming took 2 bases from V and 3 from J, leaving 18 bases between them. CDR1 is LGHNT, CDR2 FRNRAP, per germline. The chain's CDR3 is CASGLPLAEFVTDTQYF. The CDR3 DNA reads as TGTGCTAGTGGTTTGCCTTTGGCGGAGTTTGTAACAGATACGCAGTATTTT.

A few counts support this clonotype. This rearrangement joins TRBV15 to TRBJ2-3; no definite D call. The CDR3 spans 15 residues. CDR1 is LNHNV, CDR2 YYDKDF, per germline (reference sequence). Trimming took off 3 bases at V and 3 bases at J, with 13 bases between the two ends. For the CDR3, the DNA is TGTGCCACCAGCAGCCCAATCGGTGGGACAGATACGCAGTATTTT. The encoded protein is CATSSPIGGTDTQYF.

The chain combines TRBV21-1 with TRBJ2-4; the DNA was not compared with TRBD1, the D call given in the table. TRBV21-1 is described as a pseudogene. The CDR3 extends over 17 amino acids. CDR3 bases: TGTGCCAGCAGCAGATACGGACAGAAGCTAGCCAAAAACATTCAGTACTTC. Amino acids: CASSRYGQKLAKNIQYF.

The chain couples TRBV20-1 to TRBJ2-7; TRBD1 is a possible D gene (6 bases). With the DNA end fitting TRBJ2-5 better, the J assignment may be wrong. The CDR3 has 13 amino acids. The V gene's germline CDR1 is DFQATT and CDR2 SNEGSKA (reference sequence). DNA for the CDR3: TGCAGCACCGCAGGGCAGGGGTCAGAGACCCAGTACTTC. This sequence encodes CSTAGQGSETQYF.

The rearrangement uses TRBV10-3 and TRBJ1-2; tentative D call: TRBD1 (5 bases). Deletions cut 8 bases from V and 3 bases from J, with 7 bases between. CDR1 and CDR2 from the germline V gene are ENHRY and SYGVKD. This CDR3 region has 11 residues. This CDR3 is CAIRGDYGYTF. CDR3 nucleotides: TGTGCCATCCGGGGGGACTATGGCTACACCTTC.

The rearrangement joins TRBV28 to TRBJ2-7; 10 bases are a match to TRBD2. The trim removed 5 bases at V and 0 bases at J, leaving 7 bases unmatched. The germline gives CDR1 MDHEN, CDR2 SYDVKM. This CDR3 region has 16 residues. CDR3 loop: CASSVSSSGSSYEQYF. The CDR3 bases are TGTGCCAGCAGTGTCTCCTCTAGCGGGAGCTCCTACGAGCAGTACTTC. Based on the CDR3 plus reference TRBV28 and TRBJ2-7, the full variable domain is DVKVTQSSRYLVKRTGEKVFLECVQDMDHENMFWYRQDPGLGLRLIYFSYDVKMKEKGDIPEGYSVSREKKERFSLILESASTNQTSMYLCASSVSSSGSSYEQYFGPGTRLTVT.